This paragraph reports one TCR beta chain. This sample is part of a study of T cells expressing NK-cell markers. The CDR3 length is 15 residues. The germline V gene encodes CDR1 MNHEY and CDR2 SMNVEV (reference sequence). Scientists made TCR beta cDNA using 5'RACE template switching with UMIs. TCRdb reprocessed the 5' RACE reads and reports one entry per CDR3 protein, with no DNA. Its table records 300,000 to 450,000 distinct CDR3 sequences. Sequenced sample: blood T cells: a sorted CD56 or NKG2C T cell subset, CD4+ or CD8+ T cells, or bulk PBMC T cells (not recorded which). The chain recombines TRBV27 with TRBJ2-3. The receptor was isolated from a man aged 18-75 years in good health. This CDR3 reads CASSLGTISTDTQYF.